This TCR beta chain was recovered during a study of shared clonotypes between healthy human individuals. Study conclusions and caveats: Of the naive CD4 clonotypes, approximately 5% were shared across several donors. A generally larger estimated richness was seen in naive subsets than in memory subsets.

The V gene end was trimmed by 5 bases and the J gene end by 2 bases; junction bases not matched to a gene: 5. Per germline, CDR1 LNHNV and CDR2 YYDKDF (reference sequence). The CDR3 is made up of 15 amino acids. It was about 210 ng DNA, about 30,000 T cell genomes, that sorted-subset replicate PCRs used. Clones were sequenced by immunoSEQ multiplex PCR, and TCRdb holds only the in-frame ones, with some missing. The table shows roughly 2.2 million clones, with approximately 95% occurring only once. Concerning this clone itself: No antigen is known for it.

In the CD4+ fraction, cells were divided into CD45RA+ naive and CD45RA-negative memory subsets. Sequenced: naive CD4+ T cells from PBMCs. Subset: CD45RA+ positively selected. The clonotype originates from a man between 18 and 29 years old in good health. Some clones in this sample may be carry-over from other donors' samples. This sequence joins TRBV15 and TRBJ2-1; 8 nucleotides agree with TRBD2. The CDR3 is CATSLGTRAYNEQFF. Written as DNA, the CDR3 is TGTGCCACCAGCCTCGGGACTAGGGCCTACAATGAGCAGTTCTTC.